The clone carrying this T cell receptor beta chain was seen a few times. This sample was taken from a study of T cells in Graves' hyperthyroidism and ophthalmopathy. Per the germline V gene, CDR1 is MNHNS and CDR2 is SASEGT. The V gene lost 7 bases and the J gene lost 4 bases, with 14 bases spanning the gap. This CDR3 comprises 13 residues. The source material, RNA transcripts, was used to amplify TCR beta CDR3 regions. TCR CDR3 underwent first-round RT-PCR with the HTBI primer set. TCRdb re-analysed the multiplex PCR reads in MiXCR, keeping a single row per CDR3 protein. The sample yields fewer than 700,000 distinct CDR3 sequences, approximately 17% seen once.

Sequencing used blood. The chain links TRBV6-1 to TRBJ2-7, with no clear D. This TCR was sampled from a woman under 30 with Graves' ophthalmopathy. The CDR3 nucleotides are TGTGCCAGCAAGCCGGGTTGGGGATACGAGCAGTACTTC. It encodes CASKPGWGYEQYF.